This T cell receptor (beta chain) was retrieved from a study of glioma-infiltrating T cells after dendritic cell vaccination. Notes on the study in general: Patients with more pretreatment TILs had longer time to progression and survival.

Details on this clone: Its antigen is as yet unknown.

Up to roughly 2 ug genomic DNA was used for TCRB CDR3 amplification. The method was immunoSEQ multiplex PCR; TCRdb's version includes in-frame clones alone and lacks a portion of them. The sample holds some 110,000 clones, around 90% seen once. The junction had 9 bases not matched to a gene; V was cut back by 1 base and J by 5 bases. Germline V gene sequence: CDR1 LGHNA, CDR2 YNFKEQ. The CDR3 is made up of 17 amino acids. The time point denotes: after dendritic cell vaccination, including at tumor progression/relapse. The source is a human donor with glioblastoma. The sample here was blood, taken after dendritic cell vaccination. This chain links TRBV4-2 with TRBJ2-1, with TRBD2 matching over 9 bases. CDR3: CASSQVLSGSTNNEQFF. CDR3 DNA sequence: TGTGCCAGCAGCCAAGTCCTTAGCGGGAGCACCAACAATGAGCAGTTCTTC.